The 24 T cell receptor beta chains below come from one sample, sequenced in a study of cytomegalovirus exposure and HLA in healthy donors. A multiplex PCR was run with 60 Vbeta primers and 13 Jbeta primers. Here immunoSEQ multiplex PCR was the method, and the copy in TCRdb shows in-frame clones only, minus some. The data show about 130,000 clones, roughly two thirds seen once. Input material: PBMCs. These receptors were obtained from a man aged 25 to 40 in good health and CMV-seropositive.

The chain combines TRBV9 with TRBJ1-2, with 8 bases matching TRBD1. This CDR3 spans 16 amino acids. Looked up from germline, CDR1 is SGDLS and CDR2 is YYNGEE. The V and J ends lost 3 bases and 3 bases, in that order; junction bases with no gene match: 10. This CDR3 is CASSARTGTGYYGYTF. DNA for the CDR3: TGTGCCAGCAGCGCTAGGACCGGGACAGGCTACTATGGCTACACCTTC.

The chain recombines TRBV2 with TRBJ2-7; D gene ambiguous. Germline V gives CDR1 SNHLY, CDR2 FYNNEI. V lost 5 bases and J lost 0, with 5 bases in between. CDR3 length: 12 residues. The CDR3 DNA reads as TGTGCCAGCAGTTTAGTCTCCTACGAGCAGTACTTC. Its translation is CASSLVSYEQYF. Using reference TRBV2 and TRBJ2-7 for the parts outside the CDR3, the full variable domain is EPEVTQTPSHQVTQMGQEVILRCVPISNHLYFYWYRQILGQKVEFLVSFYNNEISEKSEIFDDQFSVERPDGSNFTLKIRSTKLEDSAMYFCASSLVSYEQYFGPGTRLTVT.

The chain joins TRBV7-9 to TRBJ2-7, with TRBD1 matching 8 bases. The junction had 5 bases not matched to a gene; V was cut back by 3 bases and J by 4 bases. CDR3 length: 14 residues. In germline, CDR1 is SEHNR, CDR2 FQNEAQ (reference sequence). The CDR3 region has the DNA TGTGCCAGCAGCTTGGCAGGGGGCACGTACGAGCAGTACTTC. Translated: CASSLAGGTYEQYF.

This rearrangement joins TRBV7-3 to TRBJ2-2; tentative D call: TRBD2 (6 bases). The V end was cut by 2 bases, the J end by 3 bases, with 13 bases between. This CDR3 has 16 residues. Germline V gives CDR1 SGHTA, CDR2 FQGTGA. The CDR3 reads CASSLFPSGDTGELFF. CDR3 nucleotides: TGTGCCAGCAGCTTATTCCCGTCGGGGGACACCGGGGAGCTGTTTTTT.

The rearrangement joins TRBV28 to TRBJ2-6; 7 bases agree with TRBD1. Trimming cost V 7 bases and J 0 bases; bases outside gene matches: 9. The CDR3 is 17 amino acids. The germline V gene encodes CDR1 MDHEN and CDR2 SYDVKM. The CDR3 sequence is CASTHQGVSSGANVLTF. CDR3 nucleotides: TGTGCCAGCACTCACCAGGGGGTGTCCTCTGGGGCCAACGTCCTGACTTTC.

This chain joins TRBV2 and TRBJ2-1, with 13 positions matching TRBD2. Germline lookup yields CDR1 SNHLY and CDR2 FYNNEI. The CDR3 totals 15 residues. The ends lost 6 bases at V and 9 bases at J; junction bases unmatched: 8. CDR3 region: CASSAYGTSGTEQFF. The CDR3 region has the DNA TGTGCCAGCAGCGCCTATGGGACTAGCGGGACTGAGCAGTTCTTC.

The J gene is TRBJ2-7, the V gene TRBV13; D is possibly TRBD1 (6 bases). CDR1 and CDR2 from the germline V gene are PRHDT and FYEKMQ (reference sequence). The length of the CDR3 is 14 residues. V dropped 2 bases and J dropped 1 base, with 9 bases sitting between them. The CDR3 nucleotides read TGTGCCAGCAGCTTATTGGGGGCATCCTACGAGCAGTACTTC. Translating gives CASSLLGASYEQYF.

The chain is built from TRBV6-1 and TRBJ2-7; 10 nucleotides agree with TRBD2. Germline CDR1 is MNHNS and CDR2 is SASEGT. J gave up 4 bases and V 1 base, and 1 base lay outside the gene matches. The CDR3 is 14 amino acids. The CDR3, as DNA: TGTGCCAGCAGTGAAGGGACTAGCGGATACGAGCAGTACTTC. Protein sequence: CASSEGTSGYEQYF.

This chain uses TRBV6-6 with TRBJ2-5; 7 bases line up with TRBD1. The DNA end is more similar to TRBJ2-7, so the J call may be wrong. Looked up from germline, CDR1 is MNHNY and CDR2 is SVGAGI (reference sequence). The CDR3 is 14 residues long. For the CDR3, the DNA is TGTGCCAGCAGCCTACAGGGGATTAGGAACGAGCAGTACTTC. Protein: CASSLQGIRNEQYF.

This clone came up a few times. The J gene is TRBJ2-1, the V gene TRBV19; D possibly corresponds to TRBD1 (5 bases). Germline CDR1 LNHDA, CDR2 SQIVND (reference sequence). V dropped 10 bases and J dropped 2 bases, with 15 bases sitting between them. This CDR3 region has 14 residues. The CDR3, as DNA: TGTGCCACTAAGACAGTACACGCCTACAATGAGCAGTTCTTC. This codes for CATKTVHAYNEQFF.

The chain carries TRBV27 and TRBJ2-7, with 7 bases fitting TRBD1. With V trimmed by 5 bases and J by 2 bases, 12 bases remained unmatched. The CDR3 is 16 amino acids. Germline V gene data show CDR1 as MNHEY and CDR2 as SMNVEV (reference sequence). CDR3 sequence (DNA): TGTGCCAGCAGTCCGTCGACAGGGATTTTGACCTACGAGCAGTACTTC. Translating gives CASSPSTGILTYEQYF.

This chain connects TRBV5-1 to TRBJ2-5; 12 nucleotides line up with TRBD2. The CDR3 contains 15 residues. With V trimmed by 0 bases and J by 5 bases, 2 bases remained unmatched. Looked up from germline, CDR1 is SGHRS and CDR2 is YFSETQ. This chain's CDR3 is CASSLGLAGVETQYF. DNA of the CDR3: TGCGCCAGCAGCTTGGGACTAGCGGGAGTCGAGACCCAGTACTTC.

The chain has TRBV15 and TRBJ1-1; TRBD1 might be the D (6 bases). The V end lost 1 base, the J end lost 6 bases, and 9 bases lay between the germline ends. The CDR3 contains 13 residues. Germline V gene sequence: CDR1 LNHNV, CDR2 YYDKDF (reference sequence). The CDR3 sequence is CATSRVAGAEAFF. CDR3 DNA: TGTGCCACCAGCAGAGTGGCAGGGGCTGAAGCTTTCTTT.

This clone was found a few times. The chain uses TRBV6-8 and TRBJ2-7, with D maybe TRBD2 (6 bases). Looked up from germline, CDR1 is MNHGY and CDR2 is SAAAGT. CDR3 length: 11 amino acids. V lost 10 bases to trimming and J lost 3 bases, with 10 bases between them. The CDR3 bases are TGTGCCAACCAGCGGGTCTACGAGCAGTACTTC. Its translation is CANQRVYEQYF.

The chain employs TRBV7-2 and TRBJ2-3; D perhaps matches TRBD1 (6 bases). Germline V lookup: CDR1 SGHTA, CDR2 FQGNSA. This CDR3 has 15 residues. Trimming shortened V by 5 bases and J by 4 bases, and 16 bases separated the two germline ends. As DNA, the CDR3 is TGTGCCAGCAGCCCCTGGGGGCTTTCGCCAGATACGCAGTATTTT. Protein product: CASSPWGLSPDTQYF.

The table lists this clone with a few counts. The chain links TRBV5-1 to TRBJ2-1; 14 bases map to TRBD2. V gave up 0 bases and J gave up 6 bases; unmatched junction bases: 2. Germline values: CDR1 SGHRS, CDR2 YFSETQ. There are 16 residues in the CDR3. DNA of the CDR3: TGCGCCAGCAGCTTGGGACTAGCGGGAGGGCTCAATGAGCAGTTCTTC. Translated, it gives CASSLGLAGGLNEQFF.

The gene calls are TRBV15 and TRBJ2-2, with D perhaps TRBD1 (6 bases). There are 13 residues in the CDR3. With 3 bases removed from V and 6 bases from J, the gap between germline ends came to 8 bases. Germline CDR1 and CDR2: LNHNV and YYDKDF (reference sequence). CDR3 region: CATSSTGSGELFF. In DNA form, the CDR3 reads TGTGCCACCAGCAGTACAGGGTCCGGGGAGCTGTTTTTT. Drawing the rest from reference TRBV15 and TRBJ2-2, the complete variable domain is DAMVIQNPRYQVTQFGKPVTLSCSQTLNHNVMYWYQQKSSQAPKLLFHYYDKDFNNEADTPDNFQSRRPNTSFCFLDIRSPGLGDTAMYLCATSSTGSGELFFGEGSRLTVL.

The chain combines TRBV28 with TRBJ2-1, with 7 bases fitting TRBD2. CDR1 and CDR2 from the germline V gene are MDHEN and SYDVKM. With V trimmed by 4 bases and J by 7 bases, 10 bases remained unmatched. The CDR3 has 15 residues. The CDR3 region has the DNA TGTGCCAGCAGTTCCTACGGACTAGGTAGTAATGAGCAGTTCTTC. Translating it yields CASSSYGLGSNEQFF. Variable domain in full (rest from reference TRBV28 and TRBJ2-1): DVKVTQSSRYLVKRTGEKVFLECVQDMDHENMFWYRQDPGLGLRLIYFSYDVKMKEKGDIPEGYSVSREKKERFSLILESASTNQTSMYLCASSSYGLGSNEQFFGPGTRLTVL.

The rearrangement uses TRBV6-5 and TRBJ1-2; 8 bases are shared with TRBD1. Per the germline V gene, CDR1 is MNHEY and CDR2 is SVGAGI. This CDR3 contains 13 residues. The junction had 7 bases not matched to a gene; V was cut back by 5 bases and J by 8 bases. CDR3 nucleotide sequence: TGTGCCAGCAGTCCGCTGACAGGGGAAGGCTACACCTTC. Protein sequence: CASSPLTGEGYTF.

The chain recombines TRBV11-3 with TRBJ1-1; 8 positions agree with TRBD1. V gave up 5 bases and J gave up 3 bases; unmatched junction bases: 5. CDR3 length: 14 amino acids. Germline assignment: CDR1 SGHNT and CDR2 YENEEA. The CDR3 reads CASSAGTGHTEAFF. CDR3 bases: TGTGCCAGCAGCGCCGGGACAGGTCACACTGAAGCTTTCTTT.

Written as DNA, the CDR3 is TGTGCCAGCAGCTATTCCCGGTCGGGGGAGCTGTTTTTT. It yields the protein CASSYSRSGELFF. V is TRBV11-3 and J is TRBJ2-2; D is uncertain. The germline V gene has CDR1 SGHNT and CDR2 YENEEA. Trimming removed 4 bases at V and 8 bases at J, with 11 bases between. The CDR3 contains 13 residues.

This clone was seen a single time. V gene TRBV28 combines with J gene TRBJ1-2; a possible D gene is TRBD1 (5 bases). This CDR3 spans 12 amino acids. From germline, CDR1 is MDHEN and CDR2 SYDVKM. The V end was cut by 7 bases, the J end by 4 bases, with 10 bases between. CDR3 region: CASTGRGYGYTF. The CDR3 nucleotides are TGTGCCAGCACTGGGAGGGGCTATGGCTACACCTTC.

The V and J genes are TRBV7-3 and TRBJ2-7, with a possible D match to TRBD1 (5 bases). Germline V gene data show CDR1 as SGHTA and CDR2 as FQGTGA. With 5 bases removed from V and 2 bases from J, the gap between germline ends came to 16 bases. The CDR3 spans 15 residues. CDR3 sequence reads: CASSPSTAGPYEQYF. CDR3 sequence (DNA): TGTGCCAGCAGCCCCTCGACTGCAGGGCCCTACGAGCAGTACTTC.

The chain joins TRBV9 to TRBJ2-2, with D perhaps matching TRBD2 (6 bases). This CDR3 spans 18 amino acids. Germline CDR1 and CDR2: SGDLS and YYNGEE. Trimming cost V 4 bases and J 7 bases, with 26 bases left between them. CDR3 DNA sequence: TGTGCCAGCAGCTTAGGCTCCTCTAGCGTTATCGTGGGCGGGGAGCTGTTTTTT. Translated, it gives CASSLGSSSVIVGGELFF.